This TCR beta chain was documented in a study of blood T cell repertoires in COVID-19 (dated by TCRdb to between 2020 and 2021). About the investigation overall: Samples from collaborators originated in the United States, Italy and Spain and spanned both the acute and convalescent phases of COVID-19. Deeply sampled blood TCRbeta repertoires from subjects exposed to, actively infected with, or recovered from COVID-19 were included in the dataset. Where HLA class I and class II types were available, the types were taken from metadata supplied by the sample provider, not from assay-based typing. The material from the prospective study consisted of cDNA or gDNA derived from T cells, B-cell-depleted T cells, or PBMCs. Samples came from the ongoing ImmuneRACE study (first 160 participants) plus 1,254 subjects from 6 global collaborators. The repertoires were released in a freely available public database intended as a resource for research on the immune response to SARS-CoV-2. Nearly every sample came with metadata listing a de-identified subject ID, COVID-19 status, age in years and sex. Study-level results and caveats: Clinical and demographic metadata were provided uncurated, with the amount varying by source and participant.

One collaborating source in Seattle enrolled patients while the patients were actively infected and followed the patients over time throughout the course of disease. The collaborating institutions used their own protocols to collect whole blood in K2EDTA tubes. For TCRbeta analysis, collaborator samples were shipped as frozen whole blood, as isolated PBMCs, or as DNA extracted from either sample type. The immunoSEQ Assay, a bias-controlled multiplex PCR, was used to amplify TCRbeta CDR3 regions from genomic DNA. As for the original processing: The number of nucleated cells in each sample was estimated from the amplification of reference gene primers within the assay. To quantify the absolute abundance of each unique TCRbeta CDR3 rearrangement, sequence reads were collapsed and filtered. Productive Simpson clonality was computed per sample as the square root of Simpson's diversity index over productive rearrangements. TCRdb provides this immuneACCESS table in a form limited to in-frame rearrangements. Some clones are lacking; in checked studies, under half of them reflect an unresolved V gene, and why the rest are absent is not known. V and J calls and clone size are those listed in that table; D and trimming were worked out from the DNA. In this sample the table shows roughly 250,000 clones, about 85% of which occur a single time. The ten largest clones capture about 0.9% of the sample.

As to this clone: Its target antigen remains unknown. No much larger clone is present one base from it, and per-base qualities are unavailable.

V and J are truncated by 3 bases and 4 bases respectively, leaving an intervening sequence of 15 bases. The CDR1 and CDR2 encoded by the germline V gene are MDHEN and SYDVKM. Reading from cysteine to phenylalanine, the CDR3 counts 16 amino acids. CDR3 DNA only is kept here, 48 bases in frame from base 1. The sample consisted of peripheral blood. The receptor comes from a human donor with COVID-19, enrolled during active disease. The donor label of this sample is uncertain. The V and J segments used are TRBV28 and TRBJ2-2, with TRBD2 perhaps the D gene, on 5 matching bases. The DNA sequence is as follows: TGTGCCAGCAGTTTCGGGGATGCTTTGGGCACCGGGGAGCTGTTTTTT. It is translated as CASSFGDALGTGELFF.